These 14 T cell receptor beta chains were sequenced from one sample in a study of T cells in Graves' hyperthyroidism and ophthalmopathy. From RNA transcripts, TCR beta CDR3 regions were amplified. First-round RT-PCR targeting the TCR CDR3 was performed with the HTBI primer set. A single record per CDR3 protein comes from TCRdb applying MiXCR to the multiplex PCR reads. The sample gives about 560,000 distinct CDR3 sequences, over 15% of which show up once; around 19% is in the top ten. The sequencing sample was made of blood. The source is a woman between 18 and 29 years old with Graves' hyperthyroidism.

The CDR3 spells CASSQGARTGELFF. CDR3 nucleotide sequence: TGTGCCAGCAGCCAGGGGGCGCGAACCGGGGAGCTGTTTTTT. This chain uses TRBV6-1 with TRBJ2-2, with 8 bases fitting TRBD1. The CDR3 consists of 14 residues. The ends lost 6 bases at V and 5 bases at J; junction bases unmatched: 5. Germline assignment: CDR1 MNHNS and CDR2 SASEGT.

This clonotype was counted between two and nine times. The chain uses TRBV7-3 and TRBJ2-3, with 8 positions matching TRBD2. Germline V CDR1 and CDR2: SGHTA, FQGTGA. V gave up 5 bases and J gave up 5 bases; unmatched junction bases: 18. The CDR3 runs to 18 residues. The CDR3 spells CASSLSGGGSHKGDTQYF. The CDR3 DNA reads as TGTGCCAGCAGCCTCTCCGGGGGGGGTTCTCACAAGGGAGATACGCAGTATTTT.

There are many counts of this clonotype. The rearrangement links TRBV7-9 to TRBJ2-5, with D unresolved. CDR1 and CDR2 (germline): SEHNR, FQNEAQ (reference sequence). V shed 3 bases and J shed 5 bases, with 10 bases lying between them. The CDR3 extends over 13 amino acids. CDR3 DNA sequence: TGTGCCAGCAGCTTCGGCGCGCGGGAGACCCAGTACTTC. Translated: CASSFGARETQYF.

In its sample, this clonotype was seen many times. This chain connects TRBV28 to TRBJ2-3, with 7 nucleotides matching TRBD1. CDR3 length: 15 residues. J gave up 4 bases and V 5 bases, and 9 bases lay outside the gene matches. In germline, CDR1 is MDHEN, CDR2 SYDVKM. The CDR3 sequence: CASSASRQGPDTQYF. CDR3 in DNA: TGTGCCAGCAGTGCCTCCAGACAGGGTCCAGATACGCAGTATTTT.

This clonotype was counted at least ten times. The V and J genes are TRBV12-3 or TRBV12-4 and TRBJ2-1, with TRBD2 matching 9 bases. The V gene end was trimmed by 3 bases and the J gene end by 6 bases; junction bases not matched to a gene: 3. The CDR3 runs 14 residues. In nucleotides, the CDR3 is TGTGCCAGCAGTTTTGCGGGGGGGGCCAATGAGCAGTTCTTC. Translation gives CASSFAGGANEQFF.

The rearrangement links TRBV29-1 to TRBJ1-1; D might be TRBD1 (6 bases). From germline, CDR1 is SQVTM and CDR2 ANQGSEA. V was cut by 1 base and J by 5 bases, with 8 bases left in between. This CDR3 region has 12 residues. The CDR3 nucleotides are TGCAGCGTTGAAGTGGGGGCGACTGAAGCTTTCTTT. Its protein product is CSVEVGATEAFF. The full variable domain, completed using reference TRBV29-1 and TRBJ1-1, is SAVISQKPSRDICQRGTSLTIQCQVDSQVTMMFWYRQQPGQSLTLIATANQGSEATYESGFVIDKFPISRPNLTFSTLTVSNMSPEDSSIYLCSVEVGATEAFFGQGTRLTVV.

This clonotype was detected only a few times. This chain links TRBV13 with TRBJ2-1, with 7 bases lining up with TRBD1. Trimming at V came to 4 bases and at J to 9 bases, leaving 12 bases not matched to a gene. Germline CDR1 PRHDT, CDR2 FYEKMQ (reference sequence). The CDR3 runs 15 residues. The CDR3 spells CASSSQDRVISEQFF. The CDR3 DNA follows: TGTGCCAGCAGCTCCCAAGACAGGGTAATCAGTGAGCAGTTCTTC.

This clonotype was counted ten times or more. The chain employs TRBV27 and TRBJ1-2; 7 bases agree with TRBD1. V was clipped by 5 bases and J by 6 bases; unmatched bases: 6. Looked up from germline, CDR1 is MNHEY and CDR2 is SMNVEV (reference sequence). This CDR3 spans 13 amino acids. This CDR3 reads CASSPWDRDGYTF. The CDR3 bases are TGTGCCAGCAGTCCCTGGGACAGAGATGGCTACACCTTC.

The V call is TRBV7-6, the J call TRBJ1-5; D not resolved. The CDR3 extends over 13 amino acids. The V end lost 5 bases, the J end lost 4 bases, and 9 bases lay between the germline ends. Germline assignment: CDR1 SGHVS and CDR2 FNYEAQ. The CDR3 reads CASSLRPNQPQHF. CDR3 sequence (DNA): TGTGCCAGCAGCCTCCGACCTAATCAGCCCCAGCATTTT. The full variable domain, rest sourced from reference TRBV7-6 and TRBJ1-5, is GAGVSQSPRYKVTKRGQDVALRCDPISGHVSLYWYRQALGQGPEFLTYFNYEAQQDKSGLPNDRFSAERPEGSISTLTIQRTEQRDSAMYRCASSLRPNQPQHFGDGTRLSIL.

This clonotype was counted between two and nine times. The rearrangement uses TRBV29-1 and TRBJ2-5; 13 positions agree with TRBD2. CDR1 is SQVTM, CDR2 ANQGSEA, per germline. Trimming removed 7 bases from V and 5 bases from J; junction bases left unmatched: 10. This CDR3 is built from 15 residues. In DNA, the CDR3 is TGCAGCGCCAAAACTAGCGGGGGGGCCGGGGAGACCCAGTACTTC. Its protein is CSAKTSGGAGETQYF.

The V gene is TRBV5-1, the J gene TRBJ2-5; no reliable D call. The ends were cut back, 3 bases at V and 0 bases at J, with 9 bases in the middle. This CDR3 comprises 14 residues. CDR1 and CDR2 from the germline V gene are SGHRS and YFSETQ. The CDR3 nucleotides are TGCGCCAGCAGCTCCGCGCTTTACCAAGAGACCCAGTACTTC. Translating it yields CASSSALYQETQYF. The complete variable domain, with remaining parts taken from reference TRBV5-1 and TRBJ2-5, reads KAGVTQTPRYLIKTRGQQVTLSCSPISGHRSVSWYQQTPGQGLQFLFEYFSETQRNKGNFPGRFSGRQFSNSRSEMNVSTLELGDSALYLCASSSALYQETQYFGPGTRLLVL.

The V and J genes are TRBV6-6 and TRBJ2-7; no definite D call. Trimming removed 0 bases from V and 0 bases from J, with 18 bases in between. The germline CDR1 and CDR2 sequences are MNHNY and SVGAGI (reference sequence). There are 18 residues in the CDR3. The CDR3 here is CASSYSRFGGASSYEQYF. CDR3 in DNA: TGTGCCAGCAGTTACTCTCGGTTTGGCGGTGCATCCTCCTACGAGCAGTACTTC.

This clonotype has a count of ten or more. Written as DNA, the CDR3 is TGTGCCAGCAGTTTCCGACTAGCGGAATACAATGAGCAGTTCTTC. Its protein is CASSFRLAEYNEQFF. This sequence joins TRBV7-2 and TRBJ2-1, with TRBD2 matching over 9 bases. Germline assignment: CDR1 SGHTA and CDR2 FQGNSA. CDR3 length: 15 amino acids. V lost 6 bases to trimming and J lost 4 bases; unmatched junction nucleotides: 7.

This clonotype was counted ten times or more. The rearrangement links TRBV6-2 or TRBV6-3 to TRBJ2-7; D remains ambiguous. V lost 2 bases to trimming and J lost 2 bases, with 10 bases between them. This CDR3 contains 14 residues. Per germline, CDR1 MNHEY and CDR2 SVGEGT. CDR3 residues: CASSYVGRTYEQYF. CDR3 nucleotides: TGTGCCAGCAGTTACGTCGGGCGGACCTACGAGCAGTACTTC.